These 5 T cell receptor beta chains were all obtained from the same sample, sequenced in a study of cytomegalovirus exposure and HLA in healthy donors. PCR employed 60 Vbeta and 13 Jbeta primers. The assay was immunoSEQ multiplex PCR, and TCRdb's table has in-frame clones only and misses some. This table has about 59,000 clones, roughly 75% appearing once. Sequenced input: PBMCs. The receptors were gathered from a man aged 25-45 years in good health and CMV-seropositive.

This sequence joins TRBV4-1 and TRBJ2-7; D gene ambiguous. The CDR3 sequence is 16 residues long. Looked up from germline, CDR1 is MGHRA and CDR2 is YSYEKL. V was clipped by 1 base and J by 1 base, with 14 bases between them. The CDR3 DNA is TGCGCCAGCAGCCAAGTGTGGTCAGGCCTGTCCTACGAGCAGTACTTC. Translating it yields CASSQVWSGLSYEQYF.

This rearrangement joins TRBV4-3 to TRBJ1-4; 7 bases are shared with TRBD1. After removal of 1 base from V and 8 bases from J, the junction contained 4 bases not matched to a gene. CDR3 size: 14 residues. Germline CDR1 LGHNA, CDR2 YSLEER. CDR3 DNA sequence: TGCGCCAGCAGCCAAGGACAGGGTGGCGAAAAACTGTTTTTT. Protein sequence: CASSQGQGGEKLFF.

This rearrangement joins TRBV25-1 to TRBJ1-2, with D hard to call. V shed 3 bases and J shed 2 bases, with 7 bases lying between them. Per the germline V gene, CDR1 is MGHDK and CDR2 is SYGVNS. CDR3 length: 13 residues. CDR3 amino acids: CASSDPGNYGYTF. CDR3 bases: TGTGCCAGCAGTGACCCGGGGAACTATGGCTACACCTTC.

The chain employs TRBV30 and TRBJ1-2; possibly TRBD1 for D (6 bases). Germline V gene lookup returns CDR1 GTSNPN and CDR2 SVGIG (reference sequence). The CDR3 spans 11 residues. The germline V and J ends were trimmed by 1 base and 6 bases, with 6 bases remaining between them. In nucleotides, the CDR3 is TGTGCCTGGAGTGACAGGGATGGCTACACCTTC. This gives the protein CAWSDRDGYTF.

This chain connects TRBV10-3 to TRBJ2-6; D is uncertain. Trimming took off 11 bases at V and 2 bases at J, with 16 bases between the two ends. This CDR3 is 15 amino acids long. Germline loops: CDR1 ENHRY, CDR2 SYGVKD. Written as DNA, the CDR3 is TGTGCCTCACGACCCGGGTCGGCTGGGGCCAACGTCCTGACTTTC. This translates into CASRPGSAGANVLTF.